Following are 30 T cell receptor beta chains from one sample sequenced in a study of blood T cell repertoires in COVID-19. Repertoires were generated with immunoSEQ multiplex PCR, while TCRdb's copy carries only in-frame clones and drops some. The top ten hold around 6.3% of the sample, which has hundreds of thousands of clones, about 91% seen once. The source material was peripheral blood. These receptors were taken from a woman in her thirties with COVID-19, enrolled during active disease.

The genes are TRBV9 and TRBJ2-5, with a weak D call TRBD2 (6 bases). This CDR3 has 15 amino acids. Germline V lookup: CDR1 SGDLS, CDR2 YYNGEE. V was clipped by 0 bases and J by 5 bases, with 14 bases between them. In DNA form, the CDR3 reads TGTGCCAGCAGCGTAGACGGGGGATTGGACGAGACCCAGTACTTC. It codes for CASSVDGGLDETQYF.

This clone is a singleton in its sample. This sequence joins TRBV11-2 and TRBJ2-3, with D possibly TRBD1 on 5 matching bases. CDR3 length: 15 residues. The germline V gene has CDR1 SGHAT and CDR2 FQNNGV. With 5 bases removed from V and 3 bases from J, the gap between germline ends came to 15 bases. CDR3 DNA: TGTGCCAGCAGCATTGGGCAGGGTGGAACAGATACGCAGTATTTT. The encoded protein is CASSIGQGGTDTQYF.

This clone has only one observation. The chain combines TRBV2 with TRBJ1-3, with D possibly TRBD1 on 6 matching bases. CDR3 length equals 16 residues. The germline CDR1 and CDR2 sequences are SNHLY and FYNNEI. Trimming took off 2 bases at V and 0 bases at J, with 11 bases between the two ends. The CDR3 sequence: CASSEQGPYSGNTIYF. CDR3 coding DNA: TGTGCCAGCAGTGAACAGGGGCCTTACTCTGGAAACACCATATATTTT.

The V and J genes are TRBV3-1 (or the pseudogene TRBV3-2) and TRBJ1-2; 7 bases fit TRBD1. Germline V gene data show CDR1 as LGHDT and CDR2 as YNNKEL (reference sequence). J gave up 8 bases and V 2 bases, and 17 bases lay outside the gene matches. The CDR3 consists of 17 residues. CDR3 in amino acids: CASSQRGPSDPHRGYTF. CDR3 coding DNA: TGTGCCAGCAGCCAAAGGGGGCCTTCGGACCCCCATCGGGGCTACACCTTC.

The rearrangement links TRBV10-3 to TRBJ1-2; no definite D call. The CDR3 has 13 amino acids. The V end was cut by 7 bases, the J end by 8 bases, with 17 bases between. From germline, CDR1 is ENHRY and CDR2 SYGVKD. The CDR3 nucleotides are TGTGCCATCACCCAAGCCAACCTCGGGGGCTACACCTTC. Translated: CAITQANLGGYTF.

CDR3: CASSQTGQGNQPQHF. The DNA of the CDR3 is TGTGCCAGCTCCCAAACAGGGCAAGGCAATCAGCCCCAGCATTTT. The chain carries TRBV18 and TRBJ1-5; D is perhaps TRBD1 (6 bases). The V gene's germline CDR1 is KGHSH and CDR2 LQKENI. The CDR3 is made up of 15 amino acids. V was clipped by 6 bases and J by 2 bases, with 14 bases between them.

The chain uses TRBV4-3 and TRBJ2-5; TRBD2 agrees at 8 bases. With 6 bases clipped from V and 2 bases from J, the junction kept 8 bases outside the gene matches. The germline V gene has CDR1 LGHNA and CDR2 YSLEER. This CDR3 comprises 15 residues. As DNA, the CDR3 is TGCGCCAGCAGTCTGATAAGCGGGGGACAAGAGACCCAGTACTTC. Translated, it gives CASSLISGGQETQYF.

The V gene is TRBV9, the J gene TRBJ2-1; TRBD1 is a possible D gene (6 bases). The CDR3 has 16 residues. V lost 0 bases and J lost 4, with 14 bases in between. Germline CDR1 is SGDLS and CDR2 is YYNGEE. The CDR3 region is CASSVEPSRGYNEQFF. CDR3 nucleotides: TGTGCCAGCAGCGTAGAGCCCTCCAGGGGTTACAATGAGCAGTTCTTC.

The chain joins TRBV5-1 to TRBJ2-7; TRBD1 agrees at 9 bases. The CDR3 loop spans 19 amino acids. The germline V gene has CDR1 SGHRS and CDR2 YFSETQ. V dropped 0 bases and J dropped 5; count of bases not matched to a gene: 18. In DNA, the CDR3 is TGCGCCAGCAGCTTGGCCCCGGGACAGGGACTTCAAGGCGGCGACGAGCAGTACTTC. Translating it yields CASSLAPGQGLQGGDEQYF.

This clone was recorded once. The V and J genes are TRBV24-1 and TRBJ2-2; 8 bases fit TRBD2. CDR1 and CDR2 from the germline V gene are KGHDR and SFDVKD. Trimming removed 4 bases from V and 3 bases from J; junction bases left unmatched: 6. This CDR3 comprises 16 residues. The CDR3 region is CATSDRGLADTGELFF. In DNA form, the CDR3 reads TGTGCCACCAGTGACCGAGGACTAGCTGACACCGGGGAGCTGTTTTTT.

The chain employs TRBV28 and TRBJ2-7, with D perhaps matching TRBD2 (5 bases). The CDR3 is 14 residues long. Deletions cut 7 bases from V and 3 bases from J, with 16 bases between. Per germline, CDR1 MDHEN and CDR2 SYDVKM. CDR3 in amino acids: CASTRRKRIYEQYF. The CDR3 DNA follows: TGTGCCAGCACCCGCCGGAAGCGGATCTACGAGCAGTACTTC.

This clone was seen a single time. V gene TRBV2 combines with J gene TRBJ2-7; the D is unclear. Trimming shortened V by 8 bases and J by 0 bases, and 14 bases separated the two germline ends. CDR1 and CDR2 (germline): SNHLY, FYNNEI. The CDR3 is 14 residues long. The CDR3 DNA reads TGTGCCAGCGTGCCGGGTATAGCCTCCTACGAGCAGTACTTC. Translated: CASVPGIASYEQYF.

The chain couples TRBV20-1 to TRBJ1-2; tentatively, D is TRBD1 (5 bases). Germline V gene data show CDR1 as DFQATT and CDR2 as SNEGSKA (reference sequence). The CDR3 has 11 amino acids. V was pared by 5 bases and J by 2 bases, with 6 bases between. CDR3 sequence (DNA): TGCAGTGCTGCAGGGAACTATGGCTACACCTTC. Encoded protein: CSAAGNYGYTF.

The chain has TRBV7-9 and TRBJ1-1; perhaps TRBD1 as D (6 bases). V shed 2 bases and J shed 4 bases, with 11 bases lying between them. Germline CDR1 and CDR2: SEHNR and FQNEAQ (reference sequence). This CDR3 spans 14 amino acids. The CDR3 DNA is TGTGCCAGCAGCTTAAACACAGGGAGCACTGAAGCTTTCTTT. This gives the protein CASSLNTGSTEAFF.

This clone was observed once. This chain links TRBV24-1 with TRBJ1-2, with 7 bases lining up with TRBD1. The ends lost 3 bases at V and 3 bases at J; junction bases unmatched: 3. Germline CDR1 is KGHDR and CDR2 is SFDVKD. The CDR3 sequence is 14 residues long. The CDR3 region has the DNA TGTGCCACCAGTGATGGGACAGAATACTATGGCTACACCTTC. Its translation is CATSDGTEYYGYTF.

The chain uses TRBV6-2 or TRBV6-3 and TRBJ1-2, with 8 bases aligning to TRBD1. Trimming at V came to 6 bases and at J to 4 bases, leaving 7 bases not matched to a gene. Germline V gene lookup returns CDR1 MNHEY and CDR2 SVGEGT. The CDR3 contains 14 residues. The CDR3 region is CASSRGQAFYGYTF. The CDR3 region has the DNA TGTGCCAGCAGCCGGGGACAGGCCTTCTATGGCTACACCTTC.

The rearrangement uses TRBV5-4 and TRBJ2-7, with D perhaps TRBD2 (7 bases). V gave up 4 bases and J gave up 2 bases, with 16 bases separating them. Germline CDR1 reads SGHNT; CDR2 reads YYREEE (reference sequence). CDR3 size: 15 residues. The CDR3 spells CASSTGRGGTYEQYF. CDR3 in DNA: TGTGCCAGCAGCACAGGGAGGGGGGGGACCTACGAGCAGTACTTC.

The V and J genes are TRBV6-5 and TRBJ1-2; D ambiguous. The CDR3 is 11 residues long. CDR1 is MNHEY and CDR2 is SVGAGI in the germline V gene. Trimming cost V 8 bases and J 8 bases, with 12 bases left between them. The CDR3 sequence is CASGNREGYTF. As DNA, the CDR3 is TGTGCCAGCGGTAATCGGGAGGGCTACACCTTC.

V gene TRBV15 combines with J gene TRBJ2-7, with D tentatively TRBD1 (5 bases). This CDR3 is built from 12 residues. Per the germline V gene, CDR1 is LNHNV and CDR2 is YYDKDF (reference sequence). V gave up 0 bases and J gave up 6 bases, with 6 bases separating them. CDR3 sequence reads: CATSRDRGEQYV. The CDR3 DNA is TGTGCCACCAGCAGAGATAGGGGCGAGCAGTACGTC.

The CDR3, as DNA: TGTGCCAGCAGCTCCCCCCCCGGGAGGGCGGTTAGTGAGCAGTTCTTC. The encoded protein is CASSSPPGRAVSEQFF. The chain has TRBV7-2 and TRBJ2-1; 8 bases align to TRBD2. There are 16 residues in the CDR3. The V and J ends lost 4 bases and 9 bases, in that order; junction bases with no gene match: 14. CDR1 and CDR2 (germline): SGHTA, FQGNSA.

By share of the sample, this clone is medium-sized. The V call is TRBV3-1 (or the pseudogene TRBV3-2), the J call TRBJ2-2; 8 bases align to TRBD1. The germline V gene encodes CDR1 LGHDT and CDR2 YNNKEL (reference sequence). Germline trimming cut 4 bases from V and 4 bases from J; bases unmatched to any gene: 5. The CDR3 runs 15 residues. CDR3 DNA sequence: TGTGCCAGCAGCCCGACAGGGGATTTCACCGGGGAGCTGTTTTTT. This translates into CASSPTGDFTGELFF.

This clone was seen once. The chain couples TRBV6-6 to TRBJ2-7, with a tentative D call TRBD2 (5 bases). CDR1 is MNHNY and CDR2 is SVGAGI in the germline V gene (reference sequence). The CDR3 covers 13 residues. V was cut by 0 bases and J by 2 bases, with 5 bases left in between. The CDR3 DNA follows: TGTGCCAGCAGTTACTCGGGAGCCTACGAGCAGTACTTC. It encodes CASSYSGAYEQYF.

The rearrangement uses TRBV7-9 and TRBJ1-1; 7 bases map to TRBD1. V shed 5 bases, J shed 5 bases, and the junction held 5 bases outside the gene matches. Per the germline V gene, CDR1 is SEHNR and CDR2 is FQNEAQ (reference sequence). This CDR3 is 13 amino acids long. The CDR3 loop reads CASSPRGRTEAFF. DNA of the CDR3: TGTGCCAGCAGCCCCAGGGGGAGGACTGAAGCTTTCTTT.

This clone was detected a few times. This chain connects TRBV2 to TRBJ2-3, with TRBD2 matching 13 bases. Germline-derived CDR1 and CDR2 are SNHLY and FYNNEI. After removal of 6 bases from V and 2 bases from J, the junction contained 5 bases not matched to a gene. The CDR3 consists of 16 residues. The CDR3 DNA sequence: TGTGCCAGCAGAAGACTAGCGGGGGGATCCACAGATACGCAGTATTTT. It specifies CASRRLAGGSTDTQYF.

The CDR3 loop reads CASSLGSSGLLVGDTQYF. The CDR3 coding sequence is TGTGCCAGCAGCTTAGGCTCTAGCGGGCTCCTCGTTGGCGATACGCAGTATTTT. The V and J genes are TRBV11-3 and TRBJ2-3; 8 nucleotides align to TRBD2. The CDR3 is 18 amino acids. Trimming cost V 1 base and J 6 bases; bases outside gene matches: 15. In germline, CDR1 is SGHNT, CDR2 YENEEA.

This clone has only one observation. J is TRBJ2-2 and V is TRBV6-5, with 9 bases that match TRBD2. Germline CDR1 and CDR2: MNHEY and SVGAGI. The CDR3 sequence is 16 residues long. J gave up 4 bases and V 2 bases, and 5 bases lay outside the gene matches. For the CDR3, the DNA is TGTGCCAGCAGTTACGAGCGGGGGGCGGTCACCGGGGAGCTGTTTTTT. Translation gives CASSYERGAVTGELFF.

The chain uses TRBV10-3 and TRBJ1-2, with a possible D match to TRBD1 (6 bases). Deletions cut 8 bases from V and 7 bases from J, with 11 bases between. Germline assignment: CDR1 ENHRY and CDR2 SYGVKD. The CDR3 has 11 amino acids. In DNA form, the CDR3 reads TGTGCCATCGGGGGGGGCAGTGGCTACACCTTC. Translation: CAIGGGSGYTF.

The rearrangement links TRBV29-1 to TRBJ2-1; 9 positions agree with TRBD2. Trimming removed 3 bases from V and 8 bases from J; junction bases left unmatched: 11. This CDR3 is 15 amino acids long. Germline V gene sequence: CDR1 SQVTM, CDR2 ANQGSEA. The CDR3 loop reads CSVELAGAQWDEQFF. In DNA form, the CDR3 reads TGCAGCGTTGAGTTAGCGGGGGCCCAGTGGGATGAGCAGTTCTTC.

CDR3 sequence reads: CASSRTDLYGYTF. DNA for the CDR3: TGTGCCAGCAGCAGGACAGATCTCTATGGCTACACCTTC. The chain has TRBV27 and TRBJ1-2; the D gene is possibly TRBD1 (6 bases). CDR1 is MNHEY and CDR2 is SMNVEV in the germline V gene (reference sequence). The CDR3 spans 13 residues. Trimming shortened V by 6 bases and J by 4 bases, and 12 bases separated the two germline ends.

The genes are TRBV19 and TRBJ2-2; 8 nucleotides line up with TRBD1. The CDR3 is 13 amino acids. Germline V lookup: CDR1 LNHDA, CDR2 SQIVND (reference sequence). Unmatched junction bases numbered 5, after V lost 6 bases and J lost 8 bases. CDR3 DNA sequence: TGTGCCAGTAGCGACAGGGGAACGGGGGAGCTGTTTTTT. Its translation is CASSDRGTGELFF.